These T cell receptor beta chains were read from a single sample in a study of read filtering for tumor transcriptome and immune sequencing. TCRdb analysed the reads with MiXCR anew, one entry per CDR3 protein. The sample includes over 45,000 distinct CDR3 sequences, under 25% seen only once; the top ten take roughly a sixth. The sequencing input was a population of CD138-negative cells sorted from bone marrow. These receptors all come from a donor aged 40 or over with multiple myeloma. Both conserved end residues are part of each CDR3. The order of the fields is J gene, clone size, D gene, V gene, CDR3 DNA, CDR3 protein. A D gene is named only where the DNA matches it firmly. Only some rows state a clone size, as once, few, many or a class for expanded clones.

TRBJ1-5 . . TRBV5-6 TGTGCCAGCAGCTTGAGGCGTAGCAATCAGCCCCAGCATTTT CASSLRRSNQPQHF
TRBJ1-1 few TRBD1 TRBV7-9 TGTGCCAGCAGCTTAGAGAGGACAGGGTTTGACACTGAAGCTTTCTTT CASSLERTGFDTEAFF
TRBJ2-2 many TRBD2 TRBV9 TGTGCCAGCAGCGTAGCTGGGGGACGACTAGCGGGTTCAACCGGGGAGCTGTTTTTT CASSVAGGRLAGSTGELFF
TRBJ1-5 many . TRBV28 TGTGCCAGCAGTTTTCAGGGGCAGCCCCAGCATTTT CASSFQGQPQHF
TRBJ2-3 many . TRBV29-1 TGCAGCGTTGAAGATCGGAGCACAGATACGCAGTATTTT CSVEDRSTDTQYF
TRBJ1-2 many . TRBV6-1 TGTGCCAGCAGTGAAATGGTACGGGACTATGGCTACACCTTC CASSEMVRDYGYTF
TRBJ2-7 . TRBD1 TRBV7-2 TGTGCCAGCAGCTTAGGGACAGGAGCCTACGAGCAGTACTTC CASSLGTGAYEQYF
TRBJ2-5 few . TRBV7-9 TGTGCCAGCAGCTTAGGCGAGCAGACCCAGTACTTC CASSLGEQTQYF
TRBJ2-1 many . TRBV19 TGTGCCAGTAAATCGTCGGGAGTTGATGAGCAGTTCTTC CASKSSGVDEQFF
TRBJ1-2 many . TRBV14 TGTGCCAGCAGCCCCCGGGCAGGTGCCATGAACTATGGCTACACCTTC CASSPRAGAMNYGYTF
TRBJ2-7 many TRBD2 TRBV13 TGTGCCAGCAGCTCCCGACTAGCGGGAGCCTACGAGCAGTACTTC CASSSRLAGAYEQYF
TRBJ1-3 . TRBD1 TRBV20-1 TGCAGTGCTTTAGACAGGGCCAACTCTGGAAACACCATATATTTT CSALDRANSGNTIYF
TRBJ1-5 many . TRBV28 TGTGCCAGCAGTCGGGACACACTTGTTACGCAGCCCCAGCATTTT CASSRDTLVTQPQHF
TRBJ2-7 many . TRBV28 TGTGCCAGCAGACAAGGGGGCTCCTACGAGCAGTACTTC CASRQGGSYEQYF
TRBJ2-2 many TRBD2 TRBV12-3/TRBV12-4 TGTGCCAGCAGTTTTGGACTAGCGGGAGCGGGTGGGGAGCTGTTTTTT CASSFGLAGAGGELFF
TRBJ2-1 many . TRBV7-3 TGTGCCAGCAGCCTGGGTGTACAGGGGATTCGGGGGGGCAAGCAGTTCTTC CASSLGVQGIRGGKQFF
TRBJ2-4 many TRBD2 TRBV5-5 TGTGCCAGCAGCCCCAACGGGGCTAGCGGGAGTAATAACATTCAGTACTTC CASSPNGASGSNNIQYF
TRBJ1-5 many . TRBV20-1 TGCAGTGCTAGAGAGGGGGGGTCCCCCCAGCATTTT CSAREGGSPQHF
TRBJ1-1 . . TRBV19 TGTGCCAGTAGTGACCCAGAATGGACTGAAGCTCTCTTT CASSDPEWTEALF
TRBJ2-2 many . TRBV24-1 TGTGCCACCAGTCCCGCGCCTACTTACACCGGGGAGCTGTTTTTT CATSPAPTYTGELFF
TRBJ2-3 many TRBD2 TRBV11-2 TGTGCCAGCAGCCCGTTCTGGACTAGCGGGAGCACAGATACGCAGTATTTT CASSPFWTSGSTDTQYF
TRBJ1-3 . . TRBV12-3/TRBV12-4 TGTGCCAGCAGCCGGCGGGGGGGATTCGGAAACACCATATATTTT CASSRRGGFGNTIYF
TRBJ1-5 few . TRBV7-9 TGTGCCGGCAGCTTAGGGACCGTTCAGCCCCAGCATTTT CAGSLGTVQPQHF
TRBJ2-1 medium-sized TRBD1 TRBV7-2 TGTGCCAGCAGCTGGGGACAGGGAAACAATGAGCAGTTCTTC CASSWGQGNNEQFF
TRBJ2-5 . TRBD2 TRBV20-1 TGCAGTGCCCCCGCTAGCGGGAGGGCTGGAGAGACCCAGTACTTC CSAPASGRAGETQYF
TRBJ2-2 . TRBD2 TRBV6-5 TGTGCCAGCGGCCCACCGGGGGGGTCCGGGGAGCTGTTCTTT CASGPPGGSGELFF
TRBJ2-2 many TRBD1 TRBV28 TGTGCCAGCAGAAGGGGACAGCCTAACACCGGGGAGCTGTTTTTT CASRRGQPNTGELFF
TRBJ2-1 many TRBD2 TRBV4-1 TGCGCCAGCAGCCAAGATGGACTAGCGGGATCTTACAATGAGCAGTTCTTC CASSQDGLAGSYNEQFF
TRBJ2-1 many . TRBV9 TGTGCCAGCAGCACATTTCCACAACAGGCCGATGAGCAGTTCTTC CASSTFPQQADEQFF
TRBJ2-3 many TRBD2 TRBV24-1 TGTGCCACCAGTGAAGAACTAGCGGGAGCGTGGGGGCCGCAGTATTTT CATSEELAGAWGPQYF
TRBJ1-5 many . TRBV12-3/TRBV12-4 TGTGCCAGCAGTTTAGCGGCTCAGGGTTGGCAGCCCCAGCATTTT CASSLAAQGWQPQHF
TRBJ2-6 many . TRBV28 TGTGCCAGCAGACAAAGACAGCTCTCCGGGGCCAACGTCCTGACTTTC CASRQRQLSGANVLTF
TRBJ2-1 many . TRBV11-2 TGTGCCAGCAGCCGGACGGGGCAGGGAACCTACAATGAGCAGTTCTTC CASSRTGQGTYNEQFF
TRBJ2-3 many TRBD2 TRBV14 TGTGCCAGCAGCCAAGATGTGGTAGCGGGAACCTCCGAGTATTTT CASSQDVVAGTSEYF
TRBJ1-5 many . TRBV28 TGTGCCAGCAGTTTGGAGGGGAGCAATCAGCCCCAGCATTTT CASSLEGSNQPQHF
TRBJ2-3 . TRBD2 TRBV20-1 TGCAGTGCCCAGCCACCTAGCGGGGGCACAGATACGCAGTATTTT CSAQPPSGGTDTQYF
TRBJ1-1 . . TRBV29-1 TGCAGCGTCCGAAAGGGCACGGCTGAAGCTTTCTTT CSVRKGTAEAFF
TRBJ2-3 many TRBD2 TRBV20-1 TGCAGTGCTAGAGATCCCCTACTAGCGGACCGAGCAGATACGCAGTATTTT CSARDPLLADRADTQYF
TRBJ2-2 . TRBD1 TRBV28 TGTGCCAGCAGGACTCCCCAGGCCCCTAGGACAGGGTTCGGGGAGCTGGTTTTT CASRTPQAPRTGFGELVF
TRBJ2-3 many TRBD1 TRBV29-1 TGCAGCGCAGCCGGGACAGGGGGCACAGATACGCAGTATTTT CSAAGTGGTDTQYF
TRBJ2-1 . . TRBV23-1 TGCGCCAGCGGGGCTTTATCGGGGGTCATTAGCTCCTACAATGAGCAGTTCTTC CASGALSGVISSYNEQFF
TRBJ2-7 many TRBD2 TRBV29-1 TGCAGCGTTGCGGGGACTAGCGGGAGGTTGTACTACGAGCAGTACTTC CSVAGTSGRLYYEQYF
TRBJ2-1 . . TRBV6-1 TGTGCCAGCAGCGAGTCGTCTACACTCTACAATGAGCAGTTCTTC CASSESSTLYNEQFF
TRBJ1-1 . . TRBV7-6 TGTGCCAGCAGCTCTGACATCAACACTGAAGCTTTCTTT CASSSDINTEAFF
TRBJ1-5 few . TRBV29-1 TGCAGCGTCGAAGAGGGGCTCAATCAGCCCCAGCATTTT CSVEEGLNQPQHF
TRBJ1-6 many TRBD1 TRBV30 TGTGCCTGGCGACAGGGTCGTTATTCACCCCTCCACTTT CAWRQGRYSPLHF
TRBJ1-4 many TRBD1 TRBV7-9 TGTGCCAGCAGCTTTTCAGGGGGCGCCTATGAAAAACTGTTTTTT CASSFSGGAYEKLFF
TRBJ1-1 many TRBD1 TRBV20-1 TGCAGTGCTAGTCGAGAAATGGAAGACAGGGTGGAAGAAGCTTTCTTT CSASREMEDRVEEAFF
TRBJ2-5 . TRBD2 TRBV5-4 TGTGCCAGCAGCCCAGCGGGGGGGTTTCAAGAGACCCAGTACTTC CASSPAGGFQETQYF